This is a list of T cell receptor beta chains from one sample in a study of CD8 T cells in ankylosing spondylitis. TCRdb re-called the 5' RACE reads through MiXCR, storing one row per CDR3 protein. Of 500,000 to 650,000 distinct CDR3 sequences in the sample, roughly 5.3% were seen once. Source material: blood, either unsorted or a sorted T cell fraction (not recorded which). These receptors were collected from a male donor with ankylosing spondylitis. Each CDR3 is given with its conserved first and last residue. Fields, in order: CDR3 length, D gene, clone size, V gene, J gene, CDR3 protein, CDR3 DNA. A D gene is named only where the DNA matches it firmly. A row's size may be missing; if present it is once, few, many or a size class.

15	NA	many	TRBV7-8	TRBJ1-1	CASSSRLGVDTEAFF	TGTGCCAGCAGCTCCCGACTTGGGGTGGACACTGAAGCTTTCTTT
14	NA	many	TRBV12-3/TRBV12-4	TRBJ2-1	CASSLLASAYEQFF	TGTGCCAGCAGTTTACTGGCCAGCGCGTATGAGCAGTTCTTC
16	NA	few	TRBV2	TRBJ1-5	CASSELIPTGSQPQHF	TGTGCCAGCAGTGAATTGATCCCCACAGGGTCGCAGCCCCAGCATTTT
15	NA	few	TRBV6-5	TRBJ2-2	CASSYSTRNTGELFF	TGTGCCAGCAGTTACTCAACCAGGAACACCGGGGAGCTGTTTTTT
14	TRBD1	many	TRBV12-5	TRBJ2-3	CASGEQGLTDTQYF	TGTGCTAGTGGTGAACAGGGGCTCACAGATACGCAGTATTTT
13	TRBD1	many	TRBV28	TRBJ1-2	CASSPTGIYGYTF	TGTGCCAGCAGTCCGACAGGGATCTATGGCTACACCTTC
15	TRBD1	many	TRBV5-1	TRBJ1-2	CASSRRGQDGYGYTF	TGCGCCAGCAGCAGACGAGGACAGGACGGCTATGGCTACACCTTC
14	TRBD1	NA	TRBV13	TRBJ2-1	CASSLFRGSNEQFF	TGTGCCAGCAGCTTGTTCAGGGGGTCCAATGAGCAGTTCTTC
15	NA	many	TRBV9	TRBJ2-3	CASSRTGMRADTQYF	TGTGCCAGCAGCCGAACAGGGATGAGGGCAGATACGCAGTATTTT
14	NA	NA	TRBV7-2	TRBJ2-7	CASSRASGAYEQYF	TGTGCCAGCAGCCGGGCGAGCGGCGCCTACGAGCAGTACTTC
17	NA	NA	TRBV2	TRBJ1-3	CASSEANNRVSGNTIYF	TGTGCCAGCAGTGAAGCAAATAACAGAGTTTCTGGAAACACCATATATTTT
17	TRBD1	many	TRBV4-3	TRBJ2-7	CASSQEGPGQESYEQYF	TGCGCCAGCAGCCAAGAGGGTCCGGGACAGGAGTCCTACGAGCAGTACTTC
20	NA	many	TRBV29-1	TRBJ2-1	CSVDLGSFPGSGSSYNEQFF	TGCAGCGTGGACCTTGGGTCGTTCCCCGGGAGTGGGAGCTCCTACAATGAGCAGTTCTTC
13	TRBD1	many	TRBV9	TRBJ1-4	CASSTGANEKLFF	TGTGCCAGCTCTACAGGGGCTAATGAAAAACTGTTTTTT
23	TRBD2	NA	TRBV19	TRBJ2-3	CASRSFVSGTGTSGRPQDHTQYF	TGTGCCAGTAGGAGTTTTGTGTCGGGGACTGGGACTAGCGGGAGGCCTCAAGACCATACGCAGTATTTT
15	NA	NA	TRBV6-1	TRBJ2-5	CASSGKTSWLETQYF	TGTGCCAGCAGTGGAAAGACTAGTTGGTTAGAGACCCAGTACTTC
15	NA	many	TRBV5-1	TRBJ1-1	CASSPREGLNTEAFF	TGCGCCAGCAGCCCCCGGGAGGGGTTGAACACTGAAGCTTTCTTT
12	NA	many	TRBV9	TRBJ2-1	CASSAASSEQFF	TGTGCCAGCAGCGCGGCTTCGAGTGAGCAGTTCTTC
16	TRBD1	many	TRBV5-6	TRBJ2-7	CASISSTGGLSYEQYF	TGTGCCAGCATCTCCTCCACAGGGGGCCTTTCCTACGAGCAGTACTTC
11	NA	many	TRBV29-1	TRBJ2-5	CSVESLGAQYF	TGCAGCGTTGAGAGCTTAGGGGCCCAGTACTTC
18	NA	many	TRBV27	TRBJ2-2	CASSGGIRTEWDTGELFF	TGTGCCAGCAGTGGCGGCATACGGACCGAATGGGACACCGGGGAGCTGTTTTTT
14	TRBD2	many	TRBV10-3	TRBJ2-1	CAIKVTSGENEQFF	TGTGCCATCAAGGTTACTAGCGGGGAAAATGAGCAGTTCTTC